The 3 T cell receptor beta chains given below trace back to one sample, sequenced in a study of T cells in Graves' hyperthyroidism and ophthalmopathy. There were TCR beta CDR3 regions amplified from RNA transcripts. HTBI primers were used for first-round RT-PCR of the TCR CDR3. TCRdb used MiXCR to reprocess the multiplex PCR reads, holding one entry per CDR3 protein. This sample has some 270,000 distinct CDR3 sequences; 10% to 15% occur once, and the top ten carry 7% to 8.5%. Sequenced material: blood. The receptors stem from a woman in her twenties or thirties with Graves' hyperthyroidism that later progressed to Graves' ophthalmopathy.

With respect to this clonotype: A much larger clone differs by one base, so this may be a read error. This chain joins TRBV19 and TRBJ1-1, with D possibly matching TRBD1 (5 bases). Germline CDR1 and CDR2: LNHDA and SQIVND (reference sequence). V was pared by 3 bases and J by 4 bases, with 21 bases between. The CDR3 has 17 residues. CDR3 DNA sequence: TGTGCCAGTAGTATGAGACAGCTCGGAACTCGGGGCACTGAAGCTTTCTTT. Residues: CASSMRQLGTRGTEAFF.

This clonotype was seen ten or more times. This chain joins TRBV30 and TRBJ2-2; tentatively, D is TRBD1 (6 bases). Trimming cost V 7 bases and J 1 base, with 7 bases left between them. This CDR3 comprises 12 residues. Per the germline V gene, CDR1 is GTSNPN and CDR2 is SVGIG (reference sequence). The CDR3 sequence is CALDRNTGELFF. Here the CDR3 DNA reads TGTGCCTTGGACAGGAACACCGGGGAGCTGTTTTTT.

V usage is TRBV4-1 and J usage is TRBJ1-2, with D unclear. The germline CDR1 and CDR2 sequences are MGHRA and YSYEKL. Trimming shortened V by 0 bases and J by 5 bases, and 16 bases separated the two germline ends. The CDR3 extends over 16 amino acids. CDR3 residues: CASSQEVGSRVYGYTF. CDR3 bases: TGCGCCAGCAGCCAAGAAGTGGGAAGTAGGGTTTATGGCTACACCTTC.